The 30 T cell receptor beta chains reported below all come from one sample, sequenced in a study of identical twins. A single record per CDR3 protein comes from TCRdb applying MiXCR to the 5' RACE reads. The data contain approximately 94,000 distinct CDR3 sequences, just under 6% of them seen just once; the ten biggest clones take up about an eighth. Sequencing was carried out using memory T cells sorted from blood. These receptors were collected from a woman aged 50 to 65 in good health.

The gene calls are TRBV28 and TRBJ2-1, with TRBD2 identical over 11 bases. The length of the CDR3 is 15 residues. Unmatched junction bases numbered 14, after V lost 7 bases and J lost 12 bases. The V gene's germline CDR1 is MDHEN and CDR2 SYDVKM. The CDR3 coding sequence is TGTGCCAGCACCCTACTAGCGGGAGCGGTTTTAGGGCAGTTCTTC. Its protein product is CASTLLAGAVLGQFF.

This clonotype showed up many times. V is TRBV7-2 and J is TRBJ2-1, with a possible D match to TRBD2 (6 bases). The length of the CDR3 is 15 residues. Germline V gene data show CDR1 as SGHTA and CDR2 as FQGNSA. The germline V and J ends were trimmed by 5 bases and 7 bases, with 18 bases remaining between them. CDR3 in DNA: TGTGCCAGCAGCAGGGGACTTCGCAGGGAGAATGAGCAGTTCTTC. Amino acids: CASSRGLRRENEQFF.

This clonotype was counted many times. The chain couples TRBV3-1 to TRBJ2-7; D remains ambiguous. This CDR3 is 11 amino acids long. Trimming stripped 5 bases from V and 0 bases from J, with 2 bases between. Germline V gives CDR1 LGHDT, CDR2 YNNKEL (reference sequence). CDR3 DNA sequence: TGTGCCAGCAGCGACTCCTACGAGCAGTACTTC. Encoded protein: CASSDSYEQYF.

The CDR3 region is CASSMRVGTEAFF. Written as DNA, the CDR3 is TGTGCCAGTAGTATGAGAGTTGGCACTGAAGCTTTCTTT. The chain couples TRBV19 to TRBJ1-1; D is undetermined. The length of the CDR3 is 13 residues. The germline CDR1 and CDR2 sequences are LNHDA and SQIVND (reference sequence). Between the trimmed V and J ends, which lost 3 bases and 4 bases, there was a span of 9 bases.

At least ten counts were recorded for this clonotype. The chain combines TRBV5-6 with TRBJ2-3; D unresolved. The germline V and J ends were trimmed by 0 bases and 6 bases, with 11 bases remaining between them. CDR1 and CDR2 (germline): SGHDT, YYEEEE. CDR3 length equals 14 residues. CDR3 amino acids: CASSLGRARDTQYF. For the CDR3, the DNA is TGTGCCAGCAGCTTGGGTAGGGCGCGGGATACGCAGTATTTT.

A few counts support this clonotype. One end of the junction does not line up with germline, which may come from a read error. V and J are TRBV4-2 and TRBJ2-6; unclear D gene. The CDR3 runs to 16 residues. CDR1 and CDR2 from the germline V gene are LGHNA and YNFKEQ. DNA for the CDR3: TGTGCCAACAGCTACGGTGAAAGCTCTGGGGCCAACGTCCTGACTTTC. Encoded protein: CANSYGESSGANVLTF.

In its sample, this clonotype was seen many times. The chain recombines TRBV29-1 with TRBJ2-7, with 7 positions matching TRBD1. Germline CDR1 reads SQVTM; CDR2 reads ANQGSEA. This CDR3 has 11 amino acids. J lost 6 bases, V lost 8 bases, and 7 bases had no gene match. CDR3 region: CSIRQGPEQYF. DNA for the CDR3: TGCAGCATCAGACAGGGCCCCGAGCAGTACTTC.

Concerning this clonotype itself: At one end the junction does not follow the germline gene, possibly because of a read error. The V gene is TRBV6-1, the J gene TRBJ1-2; no firm D call. The CDR3 sequence is 12 residues long. CDR1 and CDR2 from the germline V gene are MNHNS and SASEGT. CDR3 loop: CASSERTGGYPF. In DNA form, the CDR3 reads TGTGCCAGCAGTGAGCGGACGGGAGGCTACCCCTTC.

This clonotype was recorded at least ten times. The chain is built from TRBV4-1 and TRBJ2-1; 7 positions match TRBD1. The CDR3 sequence is 15 residues long. Germline values: CDR1 MGHRA, CDR2 YSYEKL. After removal of 2 bases from V and 5 bases from J, the junction contained 6 bases not matched to a gene. This CDR3 reads CASSQTGTADNEQFF. For the CDR3, the DNA is TGCGCCAGCAGCCAAACCGGGACAGCTGACAATGAGCAGTTCTTC.

This clonotype was found many times. This chain connects TRBV7-9 to TRBJ2-7; 9 positions match TRBD1. CDR1 and CDR2 from the germline V gene are SEHNR and FQNEAQ (reference sequence). V dropped 5 bases and J dropped 11; count of bases not matched to a gene: 13. CDR3 length: 14 amino acids. The CDR3 coding sequence is TGTGCCAGCAGCCCTGGGACAGGGACCCACGCGGAGTACGTC. Translating it yields CASSPGTGTHAEYV.

This clonotype was recorded at least ten times. The chain carries TRBV29-1 and TRBJ1-5; D is unresolved. The CDR3 has 13 amino acids. Germline V gene data show CDR1 as SQVTM and CDR2 as ANQGSEA. V lost 0 bases, J lost 6 bases, and 9 bases lay in between. CDR3 region: CSVEEWAGQPQHF. CDR3 bases: TGCAGCGTTGAAGAGTGGGCGGGTCAGCCCCAGCATTTT.

This clonotype was counted ten times or more. The chain recombines TRBV20-1 with TRBJ2-7; D ambiguous. The germline V gene encodes CDR1 DFQATT and CDR2 SNEGSKA (reference sequence). Trimming shortened V by 3 bases and J by 2 bases, and 8 bases separated the two germline ends. This CDR3 spans 12 amino acids. This CDR3 is CSASIPPYEQYF. For the CDR3, the DNA is TGCAGTGCTAGTATTCCGCCCTACGAGCAGTACTTC.

This clonotype was recorded at least ten times. The J gene is TRBJ2-1, the V gene TRBV18, with D unresolved. V lost 3 bases to trimming and J lost 0 bases, with 9 bases between them. The CDR3 sequence is 15 residues long. CDR1 KGHSH and CDR2 LQKENI come from the germline V gene. This CDR3 reads CASSPAQSSYNEQFF. CDR3 DNA sequence: TGTGCCAGCTCACCTGCCCAAAGCTCCTACAATGAGCAGTTCTTC. The full variable domain, its missing parts supplied by reference TRBV18 and TRBJ2-1, is NAGVMQNPRHLVRRRGQEARLRCSPMKGHSHVYWYRQLPEEGLKFMVYLQKENIIDESGMPKERFSAEFPKEGPSILRIQQVVRGDSAAYFCASSPAQSSYNEQFFGPGTRLTVL.

This sequence joins TRBV11-2 and TRBJ1-1, with D perhaps TRBD1 (5 bases). CDR3 size: 14 residues. CDR1 SGHAT and CDR2 FQNNGV come from the germline V gene. V lost 6 bases to trimming and J lost 1 base, with 12 bases between them. As DNA, the CDR3 is TGTGCCAGCAGAACGACAGCCCAGAACACTGAAGCTTTCTTT. This sequence encodes CASRTTAQNTEAFF. The whole variable domain, remainder taken from reference TRBV11-2 and TRBJ1-1, is EAGVAQSPRYKIIEKRQSVAFWCNPISGHATLYWYQQILGQGPKLLIQFQNNGVVDDSQLPKDRFSAERLKGVDSTLKIQPAKLEDSAVYLCASRTTAQNTEAFFGQGTRLTVV.

This clonotype was counted ten times or more. The chain couples TRBV18 to TRBJ1-1; D call uncertain. Germline assignment: CDR1 KGHSH and CDR2 LQKENI. Trimming took off 0 bases at V and 8 bases at J, with 22 bases between the two ends. The CDR3 has 17 residues. The CDR3 protein is CASSPPGRTPFSVEAFF. The CDR3 DNA reads as TGTGCCAGCTCACCACCCGGACGTACCCCTTTTTCTGTCGAAGCTTTCTTT.

The chain combines TRBV30 with TRBJ2-1; 13 bases line up with TRBD2. CDR1 is GTSNPN and CDR2 is SVGIG in the germline V gene (reference sequence). The CDR3 is made up of 14 amino acids. Trimming took 3 bases from V and 9 from J; bases not matched to a gene: 5. CDR3 protein: CAWRTSGGAGEQFF. CDR3 nucleotides: TGTGCCTGGAGAACTAGCGGGGGGGCGGGTGAGCAGTTCTTC. The variable domain in full, completed from reference TRBV30 and TRBJ2-1, reads SQTIHQWPATLVQPVGSPLSLECTVEGTSNPNLYWYRQAAGRGLQLLFYSVGIGQISSEVPQNLSASRPQDRQFILSSKKLLLSDSGFYLCAWRTSGGAGEQFFGPGTRLTVL.

This clonotype was picked up a small number of times. A junction boundary mismatches the germline segment, possibly from a read error. The V and J genes are TRBV5-1 and TRBJ2-1; possible D gene TRBD2, 5 bases. This CDR3 has 13 residues. Looked up from germline, CDR1 is SGHRS and CDR2 is YFSETQ. CDR3 bases: TGCGCCAGCAGCTCGGACTCGCGGATTGAGCAGTCCTTC. It codes for CASSSDSRIEQSF. Filled out from reference TRBV5-1 and TRBJ2-1, the complete variable domain reads KAGVTQTPRYLIKTRGQQVTLSCSPISGHRSVSWYQQTPGQGLQFLFEYFSETQRNKGNFPGRFSGRQFSNSRSEMNVSTLELGDSALYLCASSSDSRIEQSFGPGTRLTVL.

This clonotype appeared many times. The DNA of the CDR3 is TGTGCCAGCACCGGACAGAACACTGAAGCTTTCTTT. This gives the protein CASTGQNTEAFF. This chain uses TRBV6-5 with TRBJ1-1; D might be TRBD1 (5 bases). CDR1 and CDR2 (germline): MNHEY, SVGAGI. V was shortened by 7 bases and J by 1 base, with 7 bases between the two germline ends. The CDR3 runs 12 residues.

This clonotype was detected ten times or more. In DNA, the CDR3 is TGCAGTGCTTCCGGGACAGAGGGATTACGCAATGAGCAGTTCTTC. Translation: CSASGTEGLRNEQFF. The J gene is TRBJ2-1, the V gene TRBV20-1; 7 positions agree with TRBD1. The junction had 13 bases not matched to a gene; V was cut back by 5 bases and J by 6 bases. This CDR3 is 15 amino acids long. In germline, CDR1 is DFQATT, CDR2 SNEGSKA (reference sequence).

This clonotype was found many times. The V and J genes are TRBV20-1 and TRBJ2-1; D gene uncertain. Germline loops: CDR1 DFQATT, CDR2 SNEGSKA (reference sequence). The CDR3 length is 11 residues. Deletions cut 0 bases from V and 10 bases from J, with 7 bases between. CDR3 sequence (DNA): TGCAGTGCTAGAGAAATACCCGAGCAGTTCTTC. Its protein product is CSAREIPEQFF.

The chain's CDR3 is CASSPDGIIANYGYTF. The CDR3 DNA reads TGCGCCAGCAGCCCTGATGGGATCATCGCTAACTATGGCTACACCTTC. The chain uses TRBV5-1 and TRBJ1-2, with D unclear. Germline V gene sequence: CDR1 SGHRS, CDR2 YFSETQ. The V end was cut by 4 bases, the J end by 0 bases, with 16 bases between. This CDR3 has 16 amino acids.

The V call is TRBV19, the J call TRBJ2-6; D tentatively fits TRBD1 or TRBD2 (6 bases each). The CDR3 runs to 19 residues. Trimming shortened V by 7 bases and J by 0 bases, and 22 bases separated the two germline ends. Germline values: CDR1 LNHDA, CDR2 SQIVND (reference sequence). The CDR3 region is CASKLQGGFRFSGANVLTF. The CDR3 coding sequence is TGTGCCAGTAAACTACAGGGAGGTTTTAGGTTCTCTGGGGCCAACGTCCTGACTTTC.

The genes are TRBV6-5 and TRBJ2-7, with 10 bases aligning to TRBD2. This CDR3 spans 15 amino acids. The germline gives CDR1 MNHEY, CDR2 SVGAGI. The junction had 7 bases not matched to a gene; V was cut back by 6 bases and J by 2 bases. The CDR3 DNA reads as TGTGCCAGCAGGGATAGCGGGAGGTCGACCTACGAGCAGTACTTC. The encoded protein is CASRDSGRSTYEQYF.

This clonotype has ten or more counts. CDR3: CASSISGSYEQYF. The CDR3 region has the DNA TGTGCCAGCAGTATTAGCGGGAGCTACGAGCAGTACTTC. The chain employs TRBV12-3 or TRBV12-4 and TRBJ2-7, with 9 bases aligning to TRBD2. J gave up 3 bases and V 5 bases, and 2 bases lay outside the gene matches. The CDR3 spans 13 residues.

This clonotype has only a few counts. This chain joins TRBV6-5 and TRBJ2-7; 7 bases align to TRBD1. Trimming cost V 9 bases and J 6 bases; bases outside gene matches: 11. The CDR3 is made up of 13 amino acids. Germline lookup yields CDR1 MNHEY and CDR2 SVGAGI. DNA of the CDR3: TGTGCCAGTGGACAGGTTGTGGCTTGCGAGCAGTACTTC. Translated: CASGQVVACEQYF.

The table lists this clonotype with a few counts. The junction does not match germline at one end; this may be a read error. The genes are TRBV14 and TRBJ2-2, with TRBD1 matching over 8 bases. This CDR3 is 17 amino acids long. Germline CDR1 and CDR2: SGHDN and FVKESK. CDR3 loop: CASSQGPGQANTGELFF. DNA for the CDR3: TGTGCCAGCAGTCAAGGTCCGGGACAGGCGAACACCGGGGAGCTGTTTTTT.

This clonotype was counted ten times or more. The chain carries TRBV11-2 and TRBJ2-3; TRBD2 matches at 10 bases. This CDR3 is 17 amino acids long. J was trimmed by 2 bases and V by 2 bases; bases with no gene match: 7. Per germline, CDR1 SGHAT and CDR2 FQNNGV. CDR3 sequence reads: CASSLLGSGRATDTQYF. In nucleotides, the CDR3 is TGTGCCAGCAGCTTATTGGGAAGCGGGAGGGCCACAGATACGCAGTATTTT.

This clonotype was counted at least ten times. The chain is built from TRBV5-6 and TRBJ2-3; 11 positions match TRBD2. The CDR3 contains 15 residues. From germline, CDR1 is SGHDT and CDR2 YYEEEE. Germline trimming cut 4 bases from V and 5 bases from J; bases unmatched to any gene: 6. Written as DNA, the CDR3 is TGTGCCAGCAGCAGGGGACTAGCGGAAAAAGATACGCAGTATTTT. Its translation is CASSRGLAEKDTQYF.

This clonotype was seen repeatedly, ten times or more. The chain links TRBV7-9 to TRBJ2-7, with D possibly being TRBD1 (5 bases). This CDR3 comprises 15 residues. Trimming took 1 base from V and 2 from J, leaving 12 bases between them. Germline CDR1 reads SEHNR; CDR2 reads FQNEAQ (reference sequence). The CDR3 sequence: CASSLGQGGTYEQYF. In DNA form, the CDR3 reads TGTGCCAGCAGCTTAGGGCAGGGCGGAACCTACGAGCAGTACTTC. Variable domain in full (rest from reference TRBV7-9 and TRBJ2-7): DTGVSQNPRHKITKRGQNVTFRCDPISEHNRLYWYRQTLGQGPEFLTYFQNEAQLEKSRLLSDRFSAERPKGSFSTLEIQRTEQGDSAMYLCASSLGQGGTYEQYFGPGTRLTVT.

In this sample, this clonotype turned up many times. The chain couples TRBV5-1 to TRBJ2-5; 10 nucleotides align to TRBD2. This CDR3 spans 16 amino acids. CDR1 SGHRS and CDR2 YFSETQ come from the germline V gene. V was clipped by 4 bases and J by 2 bases; unmatched bases: 8. CDR3 loop: CASSLVVAGGQETQYF. The CDR3 DNA reads TGCGCCAGCAGCCTAGTGGTAGCGGGGGGACAAGAGACCCAGTACTTC.